Following are 31 T cell receptor beta chains from one sample sequenced in a study of cytomegalovirus exposure and HLA in healthy donors. In the PCR, 60 Vbeta and 13 Jbeta primers were used. Sequenced by immunoSEQ multiplex PCR; TCRdb stores in-frame clones only, minus some. This table holds approximately 44,000 clones, 77% found once. Specimen: PBMCs. Every receptor here comes from a man aged 25-40 years in good health and CMV-seronegative.

The rearrangement links TRBV19 to TRBJ2-2, with a tentative D call TRBD2 (6 bases). Germline values: CDR1 LNHDA, CDR2 SQIVND (reference sequence). The CDR3 loop spans 14 amino acids. V was pared by 7 bases and J by 5 bases, with 14 bases between. In nucleotides, the CDR3 is TGTGCCAGTATGGGCGGGGCGGGGACCGGGGAGCTGTTTTTT. Translating gives CASMGGAGTGELFF.

This clone was found once. The chain has TRBV7-3 and TRBJ2-2, with a tentative D call TRBD1 (5 bases). This CDR3 has 15 amino acids. The V end lost 3 bases, the J end lost 1 base, and 9 bases lay between the germline ends. In germline, CDR1 is SGHTA, CDR2 FQGTGA. The CDR3 region has the DNA TGTGCCAGCAGCTTTCCGACAGAGAACACCGGGGAGCTGTTTTTT. Protein: CASSFPTENTGELFF. The variable domain in full, with the rest retrieved from reference TRBV7-3 and TRBJ2-2, is GAGVSQTPSNKVTEKGKYVELRCDPISGHTALYWYRQSLGQGPEFLIYFQGTGAADDSGLPNDRFFAVRPEGSVSTLKIQRTERGDSAVYLCASSFPTENTGELFFGEGSRLTVL.

The chain is built from TRBV27 and TRBJ2-3; D is perhaps TRBD1 (5 bases). The CDR3 is 14 amino acids. Deletions cut 5 bases from V and 0 bases from J, with 9 bases between. Germline V gene sequence: CDR1 MNHEY, CDR2 SMNVEV (reference sequence). CDR3 sequence (DNA): TGTGCCAGCAGTAGACAGTTTAGCACAGATACGCAGTATTTT. It codes for CASSRQFSTDTQYF.

The chain carries TRBV2 and TRBJ2-7; 12 bases agree with TRBD2. Germline assignment: CDR1 SNHLY and CDR2 FYNNEI. The V segment lost 3 bases and the J segment 7 bases; nucleotides outside the gene matches: 4. This CDR3 is 14 amino acids long. The CDR3 sequence is CASSDWGTSGEQYF. As DNA, the CDR3 is TGTGCCAGCAGTGATTGGGGGACTAGCGGGGAGCAGTACTTC. The full variable domain, its missing parts supplied by reference TRBV2 and TRBJ2-7, is EPEVTQTPSHQVTQMGQEVILRCVPISNHLYFYWYRQILGQKVEFLVSFYNNEISEKSEIFDDQFSVERPDGSNFTLKIRSTKLEDSAMYFCASSDWGTSGEQYFGPGTRLTVT.

This clone has just one count. The rearrangement joins TRBV12-5 to TRBJ2-5; 10 bases line up with TRBD1. V gave up 1 base and J gave up 2 bases; unmatched junction bases: 7. The CDR3 is 17 amino acids. The germline gives CDR1 LGHNT, CDR2 FRNRAP. The CDR3 reads CASGLGTGGDLQETQYF. CDR3 DNA sequence: TGTGCTAGTGGTTTGGGGACAGGGGGAGATTTACAAGAGACCCAGTACTTC.

V usage is TRBV5-4 and J usage is TRBJ1-3; tentative D call: TRBD1 (6 bases). The germline V and J ends were trimmed by 4 bases and 1 base, with 9 bases remaining between them. CDR3 length: 14 residues. Germline-derived CDR1 and CDR2 are SGHNT and YYREEE (reference sequence). The CDR3 DNA sequence: TGTGCCAGCAGCAATGGGACATCTGGAAACACCATATATTTT. This sequence encodes CASSNGTSGNTIYF.

This clone was found a few times. The chain uses TRBV11-2 and TRBJ2-1; TRBD2 matches at 15 bases. Losses at the gene ends were 5 bases for V and 9 bases for J; bases not matched to a gene: 8. Germline CDR1 is SGHAT and CDR2 is FQNNGV. The CDR3 spans 16 residues. The CDR3 DNA sequence: TGTGCCAGCAGCGCCCGGACTAGCGGGAGGGTCGGTGAGCAGTTCTTC. It translates to CASSARTSGRVGEQFF.

The genes are TRBV28 and TRBJ2-5; TRBD2 aligns across 8 bases. The CDR3 contains 16 residues. Germline values: CDR1 MDHEN, CDR2 SYDVKM. Losses at the gene ends were 5 bases for V and 7 bases for J; bases not matched to a gene: 15. The CDR3 sequence: CASSTPGGGGLGTQYF. The CDR3, as DNA: TGTGCCAGCAGTACCCCCGGGGGGGGCGGATTGGGGACCCAGTACTTC.

The chain carries TRBV11-2 and TRBJ2-7, with D perhaps TRBD1 (5 bases). Germline CDR1 and CDR2: SGHAT and FQNNGV. V was clipped by 1 base and J by 7 bases, with 17 bases between them. This CDR3 has 15 amino acids. CDR3 amino acids: CASSLGGSFVGEQYF. The CDR3 bases are TGTGCCAGCAGCTTAGGGGGCTCTTTCGTAGGGGAGCAGTACTTC.

This sequence joins TRBV11-3 and TRBJ1-6, with D uncertain. The CDR3 runs to 18 residues. Trimming took off 4 bases at V and 0 bases at J, with 16 bases between the two ends. In germline, CDR1 is SGHNT, CDR2 YENEEA. The CDR3 bases are TGTGCCAGCAGCTCCCACGGGGAGAAGCTCTCCTATAATTCACCCCTCCACTTT. Translation: CASSSHGEKLSYNSPLHF. Full variable domain (rest looked up from reference TRBV11-3 and TRBJ1-6): EAGVVQSPRYKIIEKKQPVAFWCNPISGHNTLYWYLQNLGQGPELLIRYENEEAVDDSQLPKDRFSAERLKGVDSTLKIQPAELGDSAVYLCASSSHGEKLSYNSPLHFGNGTRLTVT.

V and J are TRBV4-3 and TRBJ2-7; D is unresolved. CDR1 is LGHNA and CDR2 is YSLEER in the germline V gene. Trimming removed 4 bases at V and 3 bases at J, with 16 bases between. The CDR3 length is 15 residues. The CDR3 region is CASSPAQTSYYEQYF. In nucleotides, the CDR3 is TGCGCCAGCAGCCCCGCTCAGACTTCCTACTACGAGCAGTACTTC.

This clone was observed once. The gene calls are TRBV19 and TRBJ2-2; 9 nucleotides line up with TRBD2. This CDR3 comprises 18 residues. Germline assignment: CDR1 LNHDA and CDR2 SQIVND (reference sequence). After removal of 5 bases from V and 6 bases from J, the junction contained 16 bases not matched to a gene. DNA of the CDR3: TGTGCCAGTAGTCTTGGAAGGGCTAGCGGGAAAGAACCCGGGGAGCTGTTTTTT. This translates into CASSLGRASGKEPGELFF. The full variable domain, its missing parts supplied by reference TRBV19 and TRBJ2-2, is DGGITQSPKYLFRKEGQNVTLSCEQNLNHDAMYWYRQDPGQGLRLIYYSQIVNDFQKGDIAEGYSVSREKKESFPLTVTSAQKNPTAFYLCASSLGRASGKEPGELFFGEGSRLTVL.

The chain employs TRBV30 and TRBJ1-5, with D possibly TRBD1 on 6 matching bases. The germline V gene has CDR1 GTSNPN and CDR2 SVGIG (reference sequence). V lost 2 bases and J 2 bases, leaving 10 bases between the germline ends. This CDR3 comprises 14 residues. The CDR3 spells CAWSSGAGNQPQHF. The CDR3 region has the DNA TGTGCCTGGAGTTCAGGGGCTGGCAATCAGCCCCAGCATTTT.

Concerning this clone itself: An end of the junction differs from the germline gene, which may be a read error. This chain joins TRBV6-1 and TRBJ2-3, with D possibly matching TRBD1 (8 bases). CDR1 is MNHNS, CDR2 SASEGT, per germline. CDR3 size: 17 residues. The CDR3 DNA is TGTGCCAGCAGCGAAGAAAACAGGGGGGGGGTCACAGATACGCAGTATTTT. Translated, it gives CASSEENRGGVTDTQYF.

V is TRBV5-4 and J is TRBJ2-2, with D unclear. The CDR3 runs 15 residues. V was shortened by 0 bases and J by 5 bases, with 11 bases between the two germline ends. Germline V gene sequence: CDR1 SGHNT, CDR2 YYREEE (reference sequence). CDR3 sequence reads: CASSLEVQQTGELFF. The CDR3 nucleotides are TGTGCCAGCAGCTTGGAGGTACAGCAAACCGGGGAGCTGTTTTTT.

The V call is TRBV11-2, the J call TRBJ1-2; the D is unclear. V dropped 3 bases and J dropped 4 bases, with 12 bases sitting between them. Germline V gene sequence: CDR1 SGHAT, CDR2 FQNNGV. This CDR3 contains 14 residues. The CDR3 bases are TGTGCCAGCAGCTTCGGCGGGCCGGGCTATGGCTACACCTTC. It is translated as CASSFGGPGYGYTF.

The rearrangement joins TRBV18 to TRBJ2-7; weak D call: TRBD1 (6 bases). Germline lookup yields CDR1 KGHSH and CDR2 LQKENI. This CDR3 region has 14 residues. V gave up 5 bases and J gave up 4 bases, with 15 bases separating them. The DNA of the CDR3 is TGTGCCAGCTCAAACGCCGGGACACTGTACGAGCAGTACTTC. Amino acids: CASSNAGTLYEQYF. Based on the CDR3 plus reference TRBV18 and TRBJ2-7, the full variable domain is NAGVMQNPRHLVRRRGQEARLRCSPMKGHSHVYWYRQLPEEGLKFMVYLQKENIIDESGMPKERFSAEFPKEGPSILRIQQVVRGDSAAYFCASSNAGTLYEQYFGPGTRLTVT.

This clone was recorded a few times. The chain employs TRBV4-3 and TRBJ2-1; TRBD2 matches at 8 bases. The germline V gene has CDR1 LGHNA and CDR2 YSLEER. The CDR3 spans 14 residues. Germline trimming cut 3 bases from V and 6 bases from J; bases unmatched to any gene: 4. The CDR3: CASSHRGLANEQFF. CDR3 sequence (DNA): TGCGCCAGCAGCCACCGAGGACTAGCCAATGAGCAGTTCTTC.

The rearrangement joins TRBV27 to TRBJ2-2, with 11 bases matching TRBD2. Germline V CDR1 and CDR2: MNHEY, SMNVEV (reference sequence). With V trimmed by 4 bases and J by 5 bases, 9 bases remained unmatched. The CDR3 runs 17 residues. The CDR3 bases are TGTGCCAGCAGTTCACGTAGCGGGAGGGCTACTACCGGGGAGCTGTTTTTT. Its protein is CASSSRSGRATTGELFF.

The CDR3 DNA reads as TGTGCCAGTAGTACCGACAGGGGGGTGAATGAGCAGTTCTTC. This translates into CASSTDRGVNEQFF. This rearrangement joins TRBV19 to TRBJ2-1; 9 bases line up with TRBD1. The CDR3 contains 14 residues. Germline V gene data show CDR1 as LNHDA and CDR2 as SQIVND (reference sequence). Trimming at V came to 4 bases and at J to 7 bases, leaving 5 bases not matched to a gene.

The DNA of the CDR3 is TGTGCCATCAGCGGGGATGTTTCCTACGAGCAGTACTTC. Encoded protein: CAISGDVSYEQYF. The V call is TRBV10-3, the J call TRBJ2-7; TRBD2 is a possible D gene (5 bases). Trimming stripped 6 bases from V and 1 base from J, with 10 bases between. CDR3 size: 13 residues. Germline CDR1 is ENHRY and CDR2 is SYGVKD.

This clone has only a few counts. The chain has TRBV4-2 and TRBJ2-3, with a weak D call TRBD2 (5 bases). Germline CDR1 LGHNA, CDR2 YNFKEQ. Trimming pared 0 bases from V and 1 base from J, leaving 5 bases between. This CDR3 has 14 amino acids. The CDR3 is CASSQERGTDTQYF. Written as DNA, the CDR3 is TGTGCCAGCAGCCAAGAGCGGGGCACAGATACGCAGTATTTT.

As to this clone: At one end, the junction sequence differs from germline, possibly due to a read error. The chain has TRBV7-2 and TRBJ1-5, with 8 bases aligning to TRBD1. Germline V gene lookup returns CDR1 SGHTA and CDR2 FQGNSA. The length of the CDR3 is 15 residues. The CDR3 region has the DNA TGTGCCAGCAGCTTAAGTCCAGGGGGCAACCAGCCCCAGCATTTT. This codes for CASSLSPGGNQPQHF.

This chain connects TRBV6-4 to TRBJ2-4; TRBD2 might be the D (5 bases). The CDR3 is 16 amino acids. Trimming took 2 bases from V and 3 from J, leaving 14 bases between them. The germline gives CDR1 MRHNA, CDR2 SNTAGT. CDR3 residues: CASSDTLSGFKNIQYF. In DNA form, the CDR3 reads TGTGCCAGCAGTGACACCCTATCGGGATTCAAAAACATTCAGTACTTC.

This clone was found a few times. The V and J genes are TRBV6-5 and TRBJ2-1; TRBD2 matches 13 bases. The CDR3 is 15 residues long. CDR1 is MNHEY and CDR2 is SVGAGI in the germline V gene. V was clipped by 6 bases and J by 9 bases; unmatched bases: 8. The CDR3 loop is CASSLVTSGRGEQFF. CDR3 sequence (DNA): TGTGCCAGCAGCCTTGTCACTAGCGGGAGGGGTGAGCAGTTCTTC.

This sequence joins TRBV2 and TRBJ1-1; TRBD1 might be the D (6 bases). CDR3 length equals 15 residues. Trimming stripped 5 bases from V and 2 bases from J, with 15 bases between. Looked up from germline, CDR1 is SNHLY and CDR2 is FYNNEI. CDR3 region: CASSTPSGANTEAFF. CDR3 sequence (DNA): TGTGCCAGCAGTACCCCCTCAGGGGCCAACACTGAAGCTTTCTTT.

This chain joins TRBV11-2 and TRBJ2-3, with D unclear. Germline V gene data show CDR1 as SGHAT and CDR2 as FQNNGV. V was shortened by 1 base and J by 2 bases, with 13 bases between the two germline ends. CDR3 length equals 16 residues. CDR3 bases: TGTGCCAGCAGCTTAGCCCCTATAACCTACACAGATACGCAGTATTTT. It yields the protein CASSLAPITYTDTQYF.

The V gene is TRBV6-6, the J gene TRBJ1-5; 11 positions agree with TRBD1. Per the germline V gene, CDR1 is MNHNY and CDR2 is SVGAGI (reference sequence). The CDR3 extends over 16 amino acids. Trimming removed 7 bases from V and 0 bases from J; junction bases left unmatched: 5. The CDR3 region is CASTGQGAHSNQPQHF. The CDR3 DNA sequence: TGTGCCAGCACTGGACAGGGGGCCCATAGCAATCAGCCCCAGCATTTT.

The chain couples TRBV5-4 to TRBJ2-1; unclear D gene. V lost 1 base and J 9 bases, leaving 5 bases between the germline ends. CDR1 and CDR2 (germline): SGHNT, YYREEE (reference sequence). The CDR3 covers 11 residues. This chain's CDR3 is CASSLRGEQFF. CDR3 DNA sequence: TGTGCCAGCAGCTTGCGAGGTGAGCAGTTCTTC.

The rearrangement links TRBV18 to TRBJ2-1; 11 nucleotides line up with TRBD2. From germline, CDR1 is KGHSH and CDR2 LQKENI. Trimming removed 6 bases from V and 3 bases from J; junction bases left unmatched: 4. This CDR3 has 15 residues. CDR3 sequence reads: CASSPGLADYNEQFF. CDR3 nucleotides: TGTGCCAGCTCCCCGGGACTAGCGGACTACAATGAGCAGTTCTTC.

The sample holds a few counts of this clone. In DNA form, the CDR3 reads TGTGCCAGCAGCACTAGCTGGGGTGATGGCGAGCAGTACTTC. Protein product: CASSTSWGDGEQYF. The chain employs TRBV7-9 and TRBJ2-7; D might be TRBD2 (6 bases). The germline gives CDR1 SEHNR, CDR2 FQNEAQ (reference sequence). The length of the CDR3 is 14 residues. Trimming took 5 bases from V and 6 from J, leaving 17 bases between them.